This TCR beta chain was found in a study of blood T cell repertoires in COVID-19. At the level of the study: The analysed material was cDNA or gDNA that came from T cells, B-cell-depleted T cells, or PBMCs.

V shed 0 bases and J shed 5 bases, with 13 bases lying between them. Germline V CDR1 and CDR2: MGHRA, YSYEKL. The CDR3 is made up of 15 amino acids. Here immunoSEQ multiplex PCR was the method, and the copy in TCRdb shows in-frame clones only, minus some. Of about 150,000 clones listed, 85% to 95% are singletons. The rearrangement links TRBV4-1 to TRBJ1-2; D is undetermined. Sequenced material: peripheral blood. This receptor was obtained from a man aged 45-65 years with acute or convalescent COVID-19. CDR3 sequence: CASSQDRAGGYGYTF. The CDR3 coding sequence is TGCGCCAGCAGCCAAGATAGAGCGGGCGGATATGGCTACACCTTC.